Each of the 9 T cell receptor beta chains below was sequenced from the same sample in a study of cytomegalovirus exposure and HLA in healthy donors (dated by TCRdb to about 2017). The receptor library was made with the immunoSEQ multiplex PCR assay. The multiplex PCR relied on a mix of 60 forward primers for TCR Vbeta segments and 13 reverse primers for TCR Jbeta segments. In TCRdb, the immuneACCESS table is reduced to in-frame sequences with V and J assigned. These tables do not hold every clone; where another copy was compared, an unresolved V gene accounts for under half, and the others remain unexplained. This sample comprises 85,000 to 110,000 clones, roughly three quarters of them detected only once. In total, the top ten clones hold approximately 3.7% of the sample. The sample comprised PBMCs. The receptors derive from a man aged 45-60 years in good health and CMV-seropositive.

The J gene is TRBJ1-3, the V gene TRBV5-1; D is unresolved. CDR3 size: 14 residues. V lost 4 bases and J lost 1, with 9 bases in between. Germline CDR1 SGHRS, CDR2 YFSETQ. The CDR3 bases are TGCGCCAGCAGCCGCGGTTTGTCTGGAAACACCATATATTTT. Its translation: CASSRGLSGNTIYF.

The chain carries TRBV5-1 and TRBJ2-1; no firm D call. This CDR3 spans 14 amino acids. V was trimmed by 6 bases and J by 0 bases, leaving 10 bases between them. Germline V gene lookup returns CDR1 SGHRS and CDR2 YFSETQ. The DNA of the CDR3 is TGCGCCAGCATGACTTCTAACTCCTACAATGAGCAGTTCTTC. This sequence encodes CASMTSNSYNEQFF.

V and J are TRBV10-3 and TRBJ2-7; D remains unclear. The V end lost 1 base, the J end lost 2 bases, and 9 bases lay between the germline ends. CDR1 is ENHRY and CDR2 is SYGVKD in the germline V gene. CDR3 length: 14 amino acids. CDR3 sequence reads: CAISEYETTYEQYF. For the CDR3, the DNA is TGTGCCATCAGTGAGTACGAGACAACCTACGAGCAGTACTTC.

This chain uses TRBV10-2 with TRBJ2-5; 8 nucleotides match TRBD2. The closer fit of TRBJ2-7 to the DNA end suggests the J call may be wrong. The CDR3 is made up of 15 amino acids. Germline CDR1 and CDR2: WSHSY and SAAADI. The chain's CDR3 is CASSVLAELTDEQYF. CDR3 bases: TGCGCCAGCAGTGTACTAGCGGAGCTCACCGACGAGCAGTACTTC.

This clone came up a few times. The CDR3 bases are TGTGCCATTGGGGGAGGGGGGACCTACGAGCAGTACTTC. It encodes CAIGGGGTYEQYF. The gene calls are TRBV11-2 and TRBJ2-7, with a tentative D call TRBD2 (7 bases). The CDR3 covers 13 residues. Germline CDR1 and CDR2: SGHAT and FQNNGV. Trimming pared 10 bases from V and 2 bases from J, leaving 15 bases between.

The chain couples TRBV9 to TRBJ1-2, with 7 nucleotides matching TRBD1. CDR1 SGDLS and CDR2 YYNGEE come from the germline V gene. The CDR3 extends over 17 amino acids. V lost 3 bases, J lost 4 bases, and 15 bases stayed unmatched. This chain's CDR3 is CASSAPQMTGSGYGYTF. CDR3 nucleotides: TGTGCCAGCAGCGCCCCCCAAATGACAGGGTCGGGCTATGGCTACACCTTC.

V and J are TRBV6-5 and TRBJ1-5; the match to TRBD1 covers 7 bases. The CDR3 extends over 13 amino acids. Germline V gene data show CDR1 as MNHEY and CDR2 as SVGAGI. The junction had 7 bases not matched to a gene; V was cut back by 9 bases and J by 5 bases. The chain's CDR3 is CASREGQYQPQHF. CDR3 DNA: TGTGCCAGTCGGGAGGGACAGTATCAGCCCCAGCATTTT.

This sequence joins TRBV29-1 and TRBJ2-1, with 9 positions matching TRBD2. J gave up 4 bases and V 6 bases, and 7 bases lay outside the gene matches. CDR1 and CDR2 (germline): SQVTM, ANQGSEA. This CDR3 has 14 amino acids. CDR3 nucleotide sequence: TGCAGCGTACCCAGACTAGCGGTATACAATGAGCAGTTCTTC. Residues: CSVPRLAVYNEQFF.

V and J are TRBV6-5 and TRBJ1-1; the D gene is possibly TRBD1 (5 bases). The V gene lost 2 bases and the J gene lost 0 bases, with 7 bases spanning the gap. Germline loops: CDR1 MNHEY, CDR2 SVGAGI. This CDR3 is 14 amino acids long. In nucleotides, the CDR3 is TGTGCCAGCAGTTACAGGGACTTGAACACTGAAGCTTTCTTT. Protein sequence: CASSYRDLNTEAFF.